This T cell receptor beta chain was identified in a study of T cell repertoires in cytomegalovirus infection. Trimming removed 8 bases from V and 6 bases from J, with 10 bases in between. Germline V gives CDR1 MNHEY, CDR2 SVGEGT. The length of the CDR3 is 12 residues. TCRdb processed the reads anew with MiXCR; each CDR3 protein has one entry. The top ten clones hold roughly 8% of a sample with about 680,000 distinct CDR3 sequences, roughly a quarter of them seen once. Regarding the study as a whole: Cumulative frequency of public TCR beta families picked out carriers of CMV plus the relevant HLA.

This clonotype was recorded at least ten times. Its cognate antigen is unknown. This rearrangement joins TRBV6-2 or TRBV6-3 to TRBJ2-2, with D unclear. The receptor was isolated from a human donor in good health (CMV status not recorded). Some clones in this sample may be carry-over from other donors' samples. Sequences were obtained from CD8+ T cells from PBMCs. In nucleotides, the CDR3 is TGTGCCAGCTTGAGGAAAGCCGGGGAGCTGTTTTTT. This encodes CASLRKAGELFF.